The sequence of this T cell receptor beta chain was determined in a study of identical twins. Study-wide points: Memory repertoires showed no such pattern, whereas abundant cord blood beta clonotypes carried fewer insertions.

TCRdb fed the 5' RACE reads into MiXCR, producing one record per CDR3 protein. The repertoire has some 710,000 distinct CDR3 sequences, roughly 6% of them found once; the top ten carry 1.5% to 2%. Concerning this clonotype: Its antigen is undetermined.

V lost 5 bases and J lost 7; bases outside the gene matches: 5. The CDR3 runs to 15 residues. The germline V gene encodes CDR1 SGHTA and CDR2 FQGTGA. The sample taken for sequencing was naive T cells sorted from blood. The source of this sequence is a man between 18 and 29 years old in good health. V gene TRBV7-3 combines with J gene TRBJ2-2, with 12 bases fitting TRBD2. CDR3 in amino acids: CASSETSGRHGELFF. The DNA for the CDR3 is TGTGCCAGCAGCGAGACTAGCGGGAGACACGGGGAGCTGTTTTTT.